The 22 T cell receptor beta chains given below trace back to one sample, sequenced in a study of PD-1 blockade in classical Hodgkin lymphoma. The protocol was immunoSEQ multiplex PCR, while the TCRdb copy is restricted to in-frame clones and leaves out a portion. The table lists 35,000 to 50,000 clones, roughly 72% of them singletons. All the patients suffered relapse after autologous stem cell transplantation, and brentuximab vedotin exposure differed. The sequencing used peripheral blood mononuclear cells (PBMCs), collected before the second cycle of nivolumab. These receptors were obtained from a human donor with classical Hodgkin lymphoma.

The chain is built from TRBV27 and TRBJ2-3, with TRBD1 matching 8 bases. The CDR3 consists of 13 residues. With 4 bases clipped from V and 3 bases from J, the junction kept 0 bases outside the gene matches. CDR1 and CDR2 (germline): MNHEY, SMNVEV (reference sequence). The CDR3 bases are TGTGCCAGCAGTTGGACAGGGACAGATACGCAGTATTTT. This encodes CASSWTGTDTQYF.

The chain uses TRBV7-8 and TRBJ1-5; 9 bases map to TRBD1. The CDR3 consists of 15 residues. J was trimmed by 6 bases and V by 4 bases; bases with no gene match: 7. The germline gives CDR1 SGHVS, CDR2 FQNEAQ. CDR3 protein: CASSSTGGESQPQHF. The CDR3 region has the DNA TGTGCCAGCAGCTCAACAGGGGGCGAGAGTCAGCCCCAGCATTTT.

V gene TRBV2 combines with J gene TRBJ2-7, with TRBD2 identical over 11 bases. CDR3 length equals 16 residues. The V gene's germline CDR1 is SNHLY and CDR2 FYNNEI. Trimming cost V 5 bases and J 7 bases; bases outside gene matches: 13. CDR3 protein: CASSIPRLAGGWEQYF. CDR3 nucleotides: TGTGCCAGCAGTATCCCCCGCTTAGCGGGGGGGTGGGAGCAGTACTTC.

The chain joins TRBV30 to TRBJ1-4; the match to TRBD1 covers 7 bases. This CDR3 contains 15 residues. Germline V gene lookup returns CDR1 GTSNPN and CDR2 SVGIG (reference sequence). V lost 1 base and J lost 8; bases outside the gene matches: 10. The DNA of the CDR3 is TGTGCCTGGAGTGGACAGGGAGTTACTCTGGAAAAACTGTTTTTT. Its translation: CAWSGQGVTLEKLFF.

This chain connects TRBV4-3 to TRBJ1-2; D unresolved. The CDR3 covers 15 residues. Germline values: CDR1 LGHNA, CDR2 YSLEER. Trimming took 0 bases from V and 6 from J, leaving 14 bases between them. CDR3 in DNA: TGCGCCAGCAGCCAAGATCACAGCCCCCTGGATGGCTACACCTTC. Translation gives CASSQDHSPLDGYTF.

The rearrangement uses TRBV19 and TRBJ1-2; D gene ambiguous. CDR3 length: 13 amino acids. Trimming left V 1 base short and J 3 bases short, with 6 bases between. Germline assignment: CDR1 LNHDA and CDR2 SQIVND (reference sequence). CDR3 nucleotide sequence: TGTGCCAGTAGTATAGCCCGGGACTATGGCTACACCTTC. This sequence encodes CASSIARDYGYTF.

This chain joins TRBV10-2 and TRBJ2-3, with 8 positions matching TRBD2. J lost 1 base, V lost 4 bases, and 4 bases had no gene match. CDR1 is WSHSY, CDR2 SAAADI, per germline. CDR3 length: 15 amino acids. The CDR3 region is CASSAPAGGTDTQYF. The CDR3 nucleotides read TGCGCCAGCAGTGCCCCAGCGGGGGGCACAGATACGCAGTATTTT.

This clone was seen more than once but under ten times. This rearrangement joins TRBV28 to TRBJ2-5; D may be TRBD2 (6 bases). Trimming left V 5 bases short and J 5 bases short, with 21 bases between. The CDR3 runs to 16 residues. The germline gives CDR1 MDHEN, CDR2 SYDVKM. This CDR3 reads CASSNDLDRREETQYF. The CDR3 DNA reads TGTGCCAGCAGTAACGACCTGGACCGTCGGGAGGAGACCCAGTACTTC.

J is TRBJ2-7 and V is TRBV27, with D tentatively TRBD1 or TRBD2 (5 bases each). Germline assignment: CDR1 MNHEY and CDR2 SMNVEV (reference sequence). The CDR3 sequence is 14 residues long. Trimming stripped 5 bases from V and 2 bases from J, with 13 bases between. The CDR3 region is CASSPPGRPYEQYF. CDR3 DNA sequence: TGTGCCAGCAGTCCTCCGGGACGCCCCTACGAGCAGTACTTC.

This clone was picked up a small number of times. The chain employs TRBV5-1 and TRBJ2-3; D gene unclear. The V and J ends lost 3 bases and 4 bases respectively, with 9 bases between them. CDR1 SGHRS and CDR2 YFSETQ come from the germline V gene. The CDR3 totals 13 residues. The chain's CDR3 is CASSSLRSDTQYF. CDR3 in DNA: TGCGCCAGCAGCTCTCTCCGGTCAGATACGCAGTATTTT.

This clone was found once. The V and J genes are TRBV7-9 and TRBJ2-2; D is possibly TRBD1 (6 bases). V lost 7 bases and J lost 0, with 12 bases in between. The CDR3 totals 15 residues. The germline V gene has CDR1 SEHNR and CDR2 FQNEAQ (reference sequence). In DNA, the CDR3 is TGTGCCAGCACCCCCGGGACAACGAACACCGGGGAGCTGTTTTTT. Protein product: CASTPGTTNTGELFF.

The rearrangement uses TRBV28 and TRBJ1-4; D call uncertain. Trimming stripped 2 bases from V and 7 bases from J, with 23 bases between. Per germline, CDR1 MDHEN and CDR2 SYDVKM. The CDR3 sequence is 18 residues long. The CDR3 DNA reads TGTGCCAGCAGTTTAAAAGCCGGTTCTGTCATGGGGAGTGAAAAACTGTTTTTT. It yields the protein CASSLKAGSVMGSEKLFF.

This clone qualifies as medium-sized (0.01 to 0.1%). The J gene is TRBJ1-2, the V gene TRBV4-1; D unclear. V dropped 0 bases and J dropped 8 bases, with 13 bases sitting between them. Germline CDR1 and CDR2: MGHRA and YSYEKL. This CDR3 contains 14 residues. The CDR3, as DNA: TGCGCCAGCAGCCAAGATCGGATGACGGGGGGCTACACCTTC. This sequence encodes CASSQDRMTGGYTF.

The V and J genes are TRBV4-2 and TRBJ2-7; D remains unclear. Trimming stripped 5 bases from V and 3 bases from J, with 5 bases between. This CDR3 region has 11 residues. CDR1 LGHNA and CDR2 YNFKEQ come from the germline V gene. The CDR3 DNA reads as TGTGCCAGCAGCTACGACTACGAGCAGTACTTC. It codes for CASSYDYEQYF.

The chain couples TRBV11-1 to TRBJ1-6; 8 nucleotides agree with TRBD1. Per germline, CDR1 SGHAT and CDR2 FQDESV (reference sequence). J lost 7 bases, V lost 5 bases, and 10 bases had no gene match. The CDR3 is made up of 16 amino acids. For the CDR3, the DNA is TGTGCCAGCAGCCGGACCCGAGGACAGGGCAATTCACCCCTCCACTTT. Its translation: CASSRTRGQGNSPLHF.

This rearrangement joins TRBV27 to TRBJ2-1; TRBD2 agrees at 7 bases. The junction had 5 bases not matched to a gene; V was cut back by 3 bases and J by 3 bases. Germline V gene data show CDR1 as MNHEY and CDR2 as SMNVEV (reference sequence). This CDR3 contains 15 residues. DNA of the CDR3: TGTGCCAGCAGTTTTGGGCTAGCGGACTACAATGAGCAGTTCTTC. This sequence encodes CASSFGLADYNEQFF.

In this sample, this clone turned up once. CDR3: CASSLISGPNRRTEAFF. As DNA, the CDR3 is TGTGCCAGCAGCCTGATCTCGGGGCCGAACAGAAGGACTGAAGCTTTCTTT. The chain uses TRBV5-6 and TRBJ1-1, with a possible D match to TRBD1 (5 bases). The length of the CDR3 is 17 residues. V lost 4 bases to trimming and J lost 5 bases, with 24 bases between them. Germline assignment: CDR1 SGHDT and CDR2 YYEEEE.

V and J are TRBV30 and TRBJ1-2, with 10 bases fitting TRBD1. The V segment lost 5 bases and the J segment 0 bases; nucleotides outside the gene matches: 0. The CDR3 runs 13 residues. Germline V gene data show CDR1 as GTSNPN and CDR2 as SVGIG (reference sequence). CDR3 sequence (DNA): TGTGCCTGGGGGACAGGGGCTAACTATGGCTACACCTTC. Translated, it gives CAWGTGANYGYTF. Full variable domain (rest looked up from reference TRBV30 and TRBJ1-2): SQTIHQWPATLVQPVGSPLSLECTVEGTSNPNLYWYRQAAGRGLQLLFYSVGIGQISSEVPQNLSASRPQDRQFILSSKKLLLSDSGFYLCAWGTGANYGYTFGSGTRLTVV.

The chain has TRBV28 and TRBJ2-3; TRBD2 aligns across 7 bases. CDR1 MDHEN and CDR2 SYDVKM come from the germline V gene. The CDR3 contains 16 residues. Trimming at V came to 5 bases and at J to 5 bases, leaving 13 bases not matched to a gene. This CDR3 reads CASSPLAVPGGDTQYF. The CDR3 DNA follows: TGTGCCAGCAGTCCTCTAGCCGTTCCGGGAGGAGATACGCAGTATTTT.

The chain is built from TRBV6-5 and TRBJ1-1; D is possibly TRBD1 (5 bases). CDR1 is MNHEY and CDR2 is SVGAGI in the germline V gene. V lost 8 bases, J lost 5 bases, and 9 bases lay in between. This CDR3 has 11 residues. CDR3 nucleotide sequence: TGTGCCAGCCAGCGGGGGACTGAAGCTTTCTTT. Residues: CASQRGTEAFF.

This rearrangement joins TRBV7-2 to TRBJ1-4, with D tentatively TRBD1 (6 bases). The V gene's germline CDR1 is SGHTA and CDR2 FQGNSA. Trimming stripped 3 bases from V and 7 bases from J, with 9 bases between. CDR3 size: 13 residues. CDR3 sequence reads: CASSFRGIEKLFF. Here the CDR3 DNA reads TGTGCCAGCAGCTTCAGGGGAATTGAAAAACTGTTTTTT. Supplemented by reference TRBV7-2 and TRBJ1-4, the full variable domain reads GAGVSQSPSNKVTEKGKDVELRCDPISGHTALYWYRQSLGQGLEFLIYFQGNSAPDKSGLPSDRFSAERTGGSVSTLTIQRTQQEDSAVYLCASSFRGIEKLFFGSGTQLSVL.

The chain uses TRBV9 and TRBJ1-2; no clear D. V shed 3 bases and J shed 8 bases, with 8 bases lying between them. Germline V lookup: CDR1 SGDLS, CDR2 YYNGEE. This CDR3 is 11 amino acids long. The CDR3 here is CASSALGGYTF. The CDR3 nucleotides are TGTGCCAGCAGCGCGCTTGGGGGCTACACCTTC.